This entry lists 31 T cell receptor beta chains sequenced from one sample in a study of control samples from healthy donors and cancer patients. Libraries were prepared by immunoSEQ multiplex PCR; TCRdb keeps only in-frame clonotypes and omits some of them. The sample shows 94,000 or so clones, about 81% of them seen only once. Specimen: PBMCs. Source of these receptors: a man aged 70 or older with lung cancer.

This clone was observed a few times. V and J are TRBV11-2 and TRBJ2-1; D is unresolved. The CDR3 has 14 amino acids. The V end lost 1 base, the J end lost 5 bases, and 9 bases lay between the germline ends. CDR1 and CDR2 from the germline V gene are SGHAT and FQNNGV. The CDR3 sequence: CASSLALRHNEQFF. CDR3 bases: TGTGCCAGCAGCTTAGCCCTCCGCCACAATGAGCAGTTCTTC.

This rearrangement joins TRBV30 to TRBJ2-7; possible D gene TRBD1, 6 bases. Germline V gene sequence: CDR1 GTSNPN, CDR2 SVGIG (reference sequence). The CDR3 runs to 16 residues. V lost 0 bases, J lost 2 bases, and 17 bases lay in between. Written as DNA, the CDR3 is TGTGCCTGGAGTGTCTGGGGGCGGCAGGGTGCCTACGAGCAGTACTTC. Its translation: CAWSVWGRQGAYEQYF. Supplemented by reference TRBV30 and TRBJ2-7, the full variable domain reads SQTIHQWPATLVQPVGSPLSLECTVEGTSNPNLYWYRQAAGRGLQLLFYSVGIGQISSEVPQNLSASRPQDRQFILSSKKLLLSDSGFYLCAWSVWGRQGAYEQYFGPGTRLTVT.

V gene TRBV11-2 combines with J gene TRBJ2-7; D remains unclear. CDR1 is SGHAT and CDR2 is FQNNGV in the germline V gene. V shed 0 bases and J shed 3 bases, with 15 bases lying between them. The CDR3 has 16 amino acids. This CDR3 is CASSLEQPATNYEQYF. The DNA of the CDR3 is TGTGCCAGCAGCTTAGAACAACCAGCGACCAACTACGAGCAGTACTTC.

Note on this clone: The junction shows a germline mismatch at one end, possibly a read error. The V and J genes are TRBV3-1 (or the pseudogene TRBV3-2) and TRBJ1-2, with unresolved D. The CDR3 contains 14 residues. Germline V CDR1 and CDR2: LGHDT, YNNKEL (reference sequence). The CDR3 region is CASTQDRRSYGYTF. CDR3 nucleotides: TGTGCCAGCACCCAAGATCGACGGAGCTATGGCTACACCTTC.

This chain connects TRBV19 to TRBJ2-2, with 12 bases that match TRBD2. Germline V lookup: CDR1 LNHDA, CDR2 SQIVND (reference sequence). The CDR3 extends over 17 amino acids. The V gene end was trimmed by 5 bases and the J gene end by 2 bases; junction bases not matched to a gene: 6. The CDR3 DNA sequence: TGTGCCAGTAGTTCACTAGCGGGGGGCTCCAACACCGGGGAGCTGTTTTTT. Amino acids: CASSSLAGGSNTGELFF. Complete variable domain (other parts from reference TRBV19 and TRBJ2-2): DGGITQSPKYLFRKEGQNVTLSCEQNLNHDAMYWYRQDPGQGLRLIYYSQIVNDFQKGDIAEGYSVSREKKESFPLTVTSAQKNPTAFYLCASSSLAGGSNTGELFFGEGSRLTVL.

This clone was seen more than once but under ten times. The gene calls are TRBV6-2 or TRBV6-3 and TRBJ1-1; 7 nucleotides align to TRBD1. The V gene's germline CDR1 is MNHEY and CDR2 SVGEGT. V was clipped by 0 bases and J by 4 bases; unmatched bases: 11. This CDR3 contains 17 residues. The CDR3 coding sequence is TGTGCCAGCAGTTACTCAACGGAGGGGGCTGGTGGCACTGAAGCTTTCTTT. Protein: CASSYSTEGAGGTEAFF.

The chain recombines TRBV10-3 with TRBJ1-1; TRBD1 matches at 7 bases. The CDR3 is 13 residues long. Unmatched junction bases numbered 1, after V lost 6 bases and J lost 0 bases. CDR1 is ENHRY, CDR2 SYGVKD, per germline. CDR3 sequence reads: CAISTGVNTEAFF. Written as DNA, the CDR3 is TGTGCCATCAGCACAGGGGTGAACACTGAAGCTTTCTTT.

The rearrangement uses TRBV18 and TRBJ1-2; D is perhaps TRBD1 (5 bases). The germline gives CDR1 KGHSH, CDR2 LQKENI. The ends were cut back, 5 bases at V and 6 bases at J, with 13 bases in the middle. The CDR3 sequence is 13 residues long. This chain's CDR3 is CASSTRQGNGYTF. The CDR3 nucleotides read TGTGCCAGCTCAACCAGGCAGGGCAATGGCTACACCTTC. Variable domain in full (rest from reference TRBV18 and TRBJ1-2): NAGVMQNPRHLVRRRGQEARLRCSPMKGHSHVYWYRQLPEEGLKFMVYLQKENIIDESGMPKERFSAEFPKEGPSILRIQQVVRGDSAAYFCASSTRQGNGYTFGSGTRLTVV.

The J gene is TRBJ1-1, the V gene TRBV10-1; 7 positions match TRBD1. Germline loops: CDR1 WNHNN, CDR2 SYGVQD (reference sequence). This CDR3 contains 14 residues. V lost 2 bases and J lost 0; bases outside the gene matches: 0. The CDR3: CASSEGQVNTEAFF. CDR3 in DNA: TGCGCCAGCAGTGAGGGACAGGTGAACACTGAAGCTTTCTTT.

This chain joins TRBV10-3 and TRBJ2-7, with TRBD1 matching over 9 bases. CDR3 length equals 14 residues. Germline V CDR1 and CDR2: ENHRY, SYGVKD. The V and J ends lost 6 bases and 2 bases, in that order; junction bases with no gene match: 5. The chain's CDR3 is CAIRAGTGTYEQYF. The CDR3 region has the DNA TGTGCCATCAGAGCCGGGACAGGGACCTACGAGCAGTACTTC.

The genes are TRBV5-1 and TRBJ2-6; 12 bases agree with TRBD1. V lost 2 bases, J lost 3 bases, and 3 bases stayed unmatched. Per the germline V gene, CDR1 is SGHRS and CDR2 is YFSETQ. The CDR3 contains 17 residues. The CDR3 DNA reads TGCGCCAGCAGCTTCGGGACAGGGGGCATTGGGGCCAACGTCCTGACTTTC. Its protein product is CASSFGTGGIGANVLTF.

V and J are TRBV5-1 and TRBJ2-7; D tentatively fits TRBD1 or TRBD2 (5 bases each). Germline V gene sequence: CDR1 SGHRS, CDR2 YFSETQ. Trimming removed 2 bases at V and 7 bases at J, with 19 bases between. The CDR3 is made up of 15 amino acids. CDR3 loop: CASSFPGLLEGEQYF. The DNA for the CDR3 is TGCGCCAGCAGCTTCCCAGGGCTCCTTGAGGGAGAGCAGTACTTC.

The chain joins TRBV7-2 to TRBJ2-5; D might be TRBD2 (5 bases). Germline CDR1 reads SGHTA; CDR2 reads FQGNSA. Between the trimmed V and J ends, which lost 3 bases and 6 bases, there was a span of 11 bases. The CDR3 extends over 13 amino acids. CDR3 sequence: CASSFGLGKTQYF. The CDR3, as DNA: TGTGCCAGCAGCTTCGGACTGGGTAAGACCCAGTACTTC.

In this sample, this clone turned up once. V and J are TRBV24-1 and TRBJ2-3, with 10 bases lining up with TRBD1. With V trimmed by 8 bases and J by 1 base, 5 bases remained unmatched. The CDR3 has 15 residues. Germline CDR1 reads KGHDR; CDR2 reads SFDVKD. DNA of the CDR3: TGTGCCACCACCTCCGGGACAGGGGGCACAGATACGCAGTATTTT. Its translation is CATTSGTGGTDTQYF.

The V gene is TRBV6-5, the J gene TRBJ1-2, with TRBD1 as a possible D gene (5 bases). The CDR3 sequence is 13 residues long. The germline V gene has CDR1 MNHEY and CDR2 SVGAGI. Trimming took off 3 bases at V and 2 bases at J, with 7 bases between the two ends. CDR3 sequence: CASSYKGNYGYTF. CDR3 bases: TGTGCCAGCAGTTATAAGGGGAACTATGGCTACACCTTC.

The rearrangement links TRBV7-9 to TRBJ2-1, with 9 bases identical to TRBD1. The CDR3 runs 15 residues. The V gene's germline CDR1 is SEHNR and CDR2 FQNEAQ (reference sequence). V shed 3 bases, J shed 7 bases, and the junction held 7 bases outside the gene matches. This chain's CDR3 is CASSLLGQGRNEQFF. The DNA for the CDR3 is TGTGCCAGCAGCTTGCTGGGACAGGGAAGGAATGAGCAGTTCTTC.

V and J are TRBV25-1 and TRBJ1-4, with D unclear. Trimming took 8 bases from V and 4 from J, leaving 17 bases between them. The length of the CDR3 is 15 residues. The germline V gene has CDR1 MGHDK and CDR2 SYGVNS. The CDR3 sequence: CASGETGRINEKLFF. The CDR3 region has the DNA TGTGCCAGCGGAGAGACCGGACGGATTAATGAAAAACTGTTTTTT.

This sequence joins TRBV7-9 and TRBJ1-3, with no clear D. The ends were cut back, 0 bases at V and 0 bases at J, with 9 bases in the middle. This CDR3 spans 16 amino acids. Per germline, CDR1 SEHNR and CDR2 FQNEAQ (reference sequence). The CDR3 DNA sequence: TGTGCCAGCAGCTTAGCAGGACCGAGCTCTGGAAACACCATATATTTT. Translating gives CASSLAGPSSGNTIYF. The variable domain in full, completed from reference TRBV7-9 and TRBJ1-3, reads DTGVSQNPRHKITKRGQNVTFRCDPISEHNRLYWYRQTLGQGPEFLTYFQNEAQLEKSRLLSDRFSAERPKGSFSTLEIQRTEQGDSAMYLCASSLAGPSSGNTIYFGEGSWLTVV.

V usage is TRBV30 and J usage is TRBJ1-5; no clear D. V lost 0 bases to trimming and J lost 5 bases, with 11 bases between them. This CDR3 is built from 14 residues. In germline, CDR1 is GTSNPN, CDR2 SVGIG (reference sequence). The CDR3 sequence: CAWSVTGSYQPQHF. The CDR3 DNA follows: TGTGCCTGGAGTGTAACCGGTTCTTATCAGCCCCAGCATTTT.

The V and J genes are TRBV7-9 and TRBJ1-1; unclear D gene. The CDR3 consists of 13 residues. Germline V gene lookup returns CDR1 SEHNR and CDR2 FQNEAQ (reference sequence). The germline V and J ends were trimmed by 5 bases and 5 bases, with 12 bases remaining between them. The CDR3 DNA reads TGTGCCAGCAGCGCCCCATCGGTGACTGAAGCTTTCTTT. Residues: CASSAPSVTEAFF.

The rearrangement links TRBV24-1 to TRBJ2-1; D ambiguous. Germline V lookup: CDR1 KGHDR, CDR2 SFDVKD. The CDR3 runs 13 residues. Trimming cost V 3 bases and J 9 bases, with 11 bases left between them. CDR3: CATSDPLAAEQFF. The CDR3, as DNA: TGTGCCACCAGTGATCCCCTGGCAGCTGAGCAGTTCTTC.

The chain recombines TRBV15 with TRBJ1-3, with no clear D. Germline CDR1 LNHNV, CDR2 YYDKDF (reference sequence). Trimming took off 5 bases at V and 3 bases at J, with 8 bases between the two ends. The CDR3 contains 13 residues. CDR3 in amino acids: CATSGAGGNTIYF. CDR3 coding DNA: TGTGCCACCAGCGGTGCTGGTGGAAACACCATATATTTT.

V usage is TRBV7-8 and J usage is TRBJ1-4; 9 nucleotides match TRBD1. There are 17 residues in the CDR3. J was trimmed by 4 bases and V by 2 bases; bases with no gene match: 8. CDR1 is SGHVS, CDR2 FQNEAQ, per germline. As DNA, the CDR3 is TGTGCCAGCAGCTTAAATTACAGGGGGCGTAATAATGAAAAACTGTTTTTT. Its translation is CASSLNYRGRNNEKLFF.

The chain has TRBV30 and TRBJ1-2, with D tentatively TRBD1 (5 bases). Trimming removed 4 bases at V and 5 bases at J, with 14 bases between. The CDR3 totals 13 residues. The germline V gene has CDR1 GTSNPN and CDR2 SVGIG (reference sequence). The CDR3 DNA follows: TGTGCCTGGATGGGGGGACTACGTTATGGCTACACCTTC. It encodes CAWMGGLRYGYTF.

This clone was recorded only once. The chain uses TRBV6-5 and TRBJ2-1, with TRBD2 matching 7 bases. J lost 2 bases, V lost 2 bases, and 6 bases had no gene match. The CDR3 has 16 residues. Germline V CDR1 and CDR2: MNHEY, SVGAGI. The CDR3 DNA reads TGTGCCAGCAGTTACCAGGGCGGGGGAACCTACAATGAGCAGTTCTTC. Its protein product is CASSYQGGGTYNEQFF.

This clone has just a few counts. Other DNA sequences in this sample translate to the same CDR3. The genes are TRBV19 and TRBJ2-3; D unresolved. V dropped 1 base and J dropped 0 bases, with 8 bases sitting between them. The CDR3 extends over 15 amino acids. Germline CDR1 reads LNHDA; CDR2 reads SQIVND (reference sequence). CDR3 sequence reads: CASSIGRVSTDTQYF. The CDR3 DNA reads as TGTGCCAGTAGTATAGGACGGGTAAGCACAGATACGCAGTATTTT. Complete variable domain (other parts from reference TRBV19 and TRBJ2-3): DGGITQSPKYLFRKEGQNVTLSCEQNLNHDAMYWYRQDPGQGLRLIYYSQIVNDFQKGDIAEGYSVSREKKESFPLTVTSAQKNPTAFYLCASSIGRVSTDTQYFGPGTRLTVL.

This sequence joins TRBV6-5 and TRBJ1-2, with D perhaps TRBD1 (5 bases). Germline CDR1 MNHEY, CDR2 SVGAGI. This CDR3 has 15 residues. The V end was cut by 2 bases, the J end by 8 bases, with 18 bases between. The CDR3 region is CASSYRGALKGGYTF. The DNA of the CDR3 is TGTGCCAGCAGTTACCGCGGGGCCCTAAAGGGAGGCTACACCTTC.

The V call is TRBV6-2 or TRBV6-3, the J call TRBJ1-1; 8 bases line up with TRBD1. Germline V lookup: CDR1 MNHEY, CDR2 SVGEGT. The junction had 9 bases not matched to a gene; V was cut back by 5 bases and J by 4 bases. CDR3 length: 15 amino acids. The CDR3 DNA reads TGTGCCAGCAGTCCCCGACAGGGGCGGACCACTGAAGCTTTCTTT. Amino acid sequence: CASSPRQGRTTEAFF.

This clone was observed a single time. The rearrangement joins TRBV19 to TRBJ2-2; 9 positions match TRBD1. The V gene's germline CDR1 is LNHDA and CDR2 SQIVND (reference sequence). V trimming: 5 bases; J trimming: 5 bases; junction bases outside the gene matches: 15. The CDR3 has 18 residues. The CDR3 region is CASSPFPGQGGATGELFF. DNA for the CDR3: TGTGCCAGTAGTCCCTTTCCGGGACAGGGAGGTGCTACCGGGGAGCTGTTTTTT. The variable domain in full, with the rest retrieved from reference TRBV19 and TRBJ2-2, is DGGITQSPKYLFRKEGQNVTLSCEQNLNHDAMYWYRQDPGQGLRLIYYSQIVNDFQKGDIAEGYSVSREKKESFPLTVTSAQKNPTAFYLCASSPFPGQGGATGELFFGEGSRLTVL.

The chain uses TRBV27 and TRBJ2-7; TRBD2 matches at 10 bases. The germline V gene encodes CDR1 MNHEY and CDR2 SMNVEV (reference sequence). There are 15 residues in the CDR3. V gave up 3 bases and J gave up 2 bases; unmatched junction bases: 4. CDR3 coding DNA: TGTGCCAGCAGTTTTCTAGCGGGGGTAGCCTACGAGCAGTACTTC. This translates into CASSFLAGVAYEQYF.

The genes are TRBV7-2 and TRBJ1-2; D call uncertain. CDR1 and CDR2 from the germline V gene are SGHTA and FQGNSA. The germline V and J ends were trimmed by 3 bases and 8 bases, with 16 bases remaining between them. There are 14 residues in the CDR3. The CDR3 reads CASSLVGSALGYTF. In DNA, the CDR3 is TGTGCCAGCAGCTTGGTGGGAAGCGCGTTGGGCTACACCTTC. Complete variable domain (other parts from reference TRBV7-2 and TRBJ1-2): GAGVSQSPSNKVTEKGKDVELRCDPISGHTALYWYRQSLGQGLEFLIYFQGNSAPDKSGLPSDRFSAERTGGSVSTLTIQRTQQEDSAVYLCASSLVGSALGYTFGSGTRLTVV.